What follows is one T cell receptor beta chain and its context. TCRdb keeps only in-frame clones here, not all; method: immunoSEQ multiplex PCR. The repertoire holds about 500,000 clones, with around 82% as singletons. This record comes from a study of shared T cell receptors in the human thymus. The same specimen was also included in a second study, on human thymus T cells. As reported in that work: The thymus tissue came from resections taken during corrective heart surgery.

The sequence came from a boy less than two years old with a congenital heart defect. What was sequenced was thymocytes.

For the CDR3, the DNA is TGTGCCAGCAGTGAGGGCGGCAGGGGATGGGGCAATGAGCAGTTCTTC. Translating gives CASSEGGRGWGNEQFF. The V and J genes are TRBV2 and TRBJ2-1; a weak D match, TRBD1 (6 bases). CDR1 is SNHLY and CDR2 is FYNNEI in the germline V gene. The length of the CDR3 is 16 residues. The V gene lost 3 bases and the J gene lost 6 bases, with 18 bases spanning the gap. Full variable domain (rest looked up from reference TRBV2 and TRBJ2-1): EPEVTQTPSHQVTQMGQEVILRCVPISNHLYFYWYRQILGQKVEFLVSFYNNEISEKSEIFDDQFSVERPDGSNFTLKIRSTKLEDSAMYFCASSEGGRGWGNEQFFGPGTRLTVL.